The 3 T cell receptor beta chains below were found in one sample sequenced in a study of early T cells in non-severe SARS-CoV-2 infection. One entry per CDR3 protein results from TCRdb running MiXCR on the 5' RACE reads. The sample carries around 70,000 distinct CDR3 sequences, 9.5% to 13% recorded once. Sequencing input: whole blood. These receptors all stem from an adult who was a healthcare worker with PCR-confirmed SARS-CoV-2 infection or an uninfected control (not recorded which).

This clonotype has just a few counts. The chain employs TRBV20-1 and TRBJ2-1, with D unclear. Trimming took 1 base from V and 8 from J, leaving 9 bases between them. The CDR3 covers 12 residues. Looked up from germline, CDR1 is DFQATT and CDR2 is SNEGSKA (reference sequence). The CDR3 protein is CSARVLAYEQFF. CDR3 bases: TGCAGTGCTAGAGTTTTGGCCTATGAGCAGTTCTTC.

The rearrangement joins TRBV19 to TRBJ2-1; TRBD2 aligns across 10 bases. Losses at the gene ends were 5 bases for V and 7 bases for J; bases not matched to a gene: 8. This CDR3 is 15 amino acids long. The germline CDR1 and CDR2 sequences are LNHDA and SQIVND (reference sequence). The CDR3 loop reads CASSFLTSGTNEQFF. The CDR3 nucleotides are TGTGCCAGTAGTTTCTTAACTAGCGGGACGAATGAGCAGTTCTTC.

The V gene is TRBV19, the J gene TRBJ2-2; no clear D gene. Trimming removed 4 bases at V and 4 bases at J, with 16 bases between. CDR3 length equals 16 residues. Germline V gene lookup returns CDR1 LNHDA and CDR2 SQIVND (reference sequence). This CDR3 reads CASSTSRRKSTGELFF. CDR3 sequence (DNA): TGTGCCAGTAGTACAAGTAGGCGGAAGAGCACCGGGGAGCTGTTTTTT.